This TCR beta chain came from a study of T cells in localized non-small cell lung cancer. Findings and caveats of the study: Of the tissues analyzed, uninvolved adjacent lung showed maximal T cell clonality, greater than tumor. A median of approximately 57 clones ranked among the top 100 in tumor appeared in adjacent lung.

Generated by immunoSEQ multiplex PCR, the TCRdb table keeps only in-frame clones and is missing some. The profile shows 25,000 to 30,000 clones, 80% to 90% of them singletons. As to this clone: Its target is not known.

Trimming removed 0 bases at V and 2 bases at J, with 18 bases between. CDR3 length equals 18 residues. The germline CDR1 and CDR2 sequences are SGDLS and YYNGEE. The source of this sequence is a male donor at least 60 years old with stage I lung adenocarcinoma. The rearrangement joins TRBV9 to TRBJ2-1; tentatively, D is TRBD1 or TRBD2 (5 bases each). The source was peripheral blood, collected before any cancer treatment. CDR3 amino acids: CASSVGLRGRDPYNEQFF. In DNA form, the CDR3 reads TGTGCCAGCAGCGTAGGTCTCCGGGGACGCGACCCCTACAATGAGCAGTTCTTC.